The clone carrying this TCR beta chain was detected once. Via MiXCR, TCRdb re-called the RT-PCR reads, giving one row per CDR3 protein. The sample lists hundreds of thousands of distinct CDR3 sequences, roughly 17% occurring once. The data were obtained in a study of patients and donors after allogeneic stem cell transplantation. The V segment lost 4 bases and the J segment 7 bases; nucleotides outside the gene matches: 5. CDR1 and CDR2 (germline): LGHNA, YSLEER. The CDR3 is 13 residues long. The V and J genes are TRBV4-3 and TRBJ2-5; 8 bases are shared with TRBD1. Source material: blood, either unsorted or a sorted T cell fraction (not recorded which). The TCR originated in a human donor who was either an allogeneic HSCT recipient or a stem cell or donor lymphocyte infusion donor (not recorded which). It is not recorded whose cells these are; they may come from a transplant donor. In DNA, the CDR3 is TGCGCCAGCAGCCTTGACAGGGGAGGGACCCAGTACTTC. This sequence encodes CASSLDRGGTQYF.